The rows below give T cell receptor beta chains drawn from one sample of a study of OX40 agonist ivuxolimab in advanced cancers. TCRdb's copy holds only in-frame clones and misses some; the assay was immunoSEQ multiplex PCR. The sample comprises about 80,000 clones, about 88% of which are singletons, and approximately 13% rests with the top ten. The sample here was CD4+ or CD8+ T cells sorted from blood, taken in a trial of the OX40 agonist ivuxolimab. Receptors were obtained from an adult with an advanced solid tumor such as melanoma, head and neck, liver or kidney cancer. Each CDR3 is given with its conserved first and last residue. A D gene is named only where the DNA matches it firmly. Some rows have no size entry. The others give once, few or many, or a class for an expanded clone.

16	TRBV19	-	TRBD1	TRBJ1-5	TGTGCCAGTAGTATAGTTTGGCAGGGGGCGAGGCAGCCCCAGCATTTT	CASSIVWQGARQPQHF
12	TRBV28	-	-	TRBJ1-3	TGTGCCAGCAGTTTGACGGGAAACACCATATATTTT	CASSLTGNTIYF
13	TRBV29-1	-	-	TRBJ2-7	TGCAGCGTTGGGCGGGACACAACCTACGAGCAGTACTTC	CSVGRDTTYEQYF
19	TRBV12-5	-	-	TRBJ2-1	TGTGCTAGTGGTTTGGACTATCAGGCAACGGTTTCCTCCTACAATGAGCAGTTCTTC	CASGLDYQATVSSYNEQFF
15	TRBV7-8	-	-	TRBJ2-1	TGTGCCAGCAGCTTAGCCCCAGGGACCTACAATGAGCAGTTCTTC	CASSLAPGTYNEQFF
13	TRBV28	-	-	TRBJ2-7	TGTGCCAGCAGTTTCCCTTATAAGCGCGAGCAGTACTTC	CASSFPYKREQYF
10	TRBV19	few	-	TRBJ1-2	TGTGCCAGTCAAGGGTACGGCTACACCTTC	CASQGYGYTF
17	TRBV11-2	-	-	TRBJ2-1	TGTGCCAGCAGCTTAGCGGTAGGGGGTGAGGCACTGAATGAGCAGTTCTTC	CASSLAVGGEALNEQFF
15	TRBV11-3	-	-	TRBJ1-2	TGTGCCAGCAGCTTCGCCGGCAACCTCCTGTATGGCTACACCTTC	CASSFAGNLLYGYTF
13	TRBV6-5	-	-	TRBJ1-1	TGTGCCAGCAGTTACGATGGGTACACTGAAGCTTTCTTT	CASSYDGYTEAFF
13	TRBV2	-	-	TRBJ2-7	TGTGCCAGCAACCCGACCGGGGGCTACGAGCAGTACTTC	CASNPTGGYEQYF
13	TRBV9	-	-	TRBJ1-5	TGTGCCAGCAGCGGATCAGGTGGCCAGCCCCAGCATTTT	CASSGSGGQPQHF
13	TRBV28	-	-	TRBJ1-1	TGTGCCAGCAGTTTCGGGGCGAACACTGAAGCTTTCTTT	CASSFGANTEAFF